The source of this T cell receptor beta chain is a study of T-cell memory formation after mild COVID-19. Germline CDR1 is DFQATT and CDR2 is SNEGSKA (reference sequence). Trimming pared 3 bases from V and 3 bases from J, leaving 5 bases between. The CDR3 contains 11 residues. TCRdb fed the 5' RACE reads into MiXCR, producing one record per CDR3 protein. In the table there are about 260,000 distinct CDR3 sequences, 8.2% of which are singletons. The sequencing input was PBMCs or a T cell subset sorted from them (not recorded which). The chain links TRBV20-1 to TRBJ2-5; unclear D gene. The sequence was collected from a man between 18 and 29 years old who had mild COVID-19 (a few samples of this study predate the infection). Cell type and time point are not known. The CDR3 reads CSARSKETQYF. The CDR3 nucleotides read TGCAGTGCTAGGAGCAAAGAGACCCAGTACTTC.